This TCR beta chain was sequenced for a study of read filtering for tumor transcriptome and immune sequencing. The length of the CDR3 is 16 residues. Germline V lookup: CDR1 SGHVS, CDR2 FQNEAQ. The J segment lost 3 bases and the V segment lost 2 bases, leaving 8 bases of the junction unmatched. In its sample, this clonotype was seen many times. From approximately 400 ng of RNA, a library with molecular barcoded alpha/delta and beta/gamma adaptors was made. Via MiXCR, TCRdb re-called the reads, giving one row per CDR3 protein. This repertoire shows some 130,000 distinct CDR3 sequences, less than 15% found once; its top ten account for around 8.3%.

This receptor was identified in a donor at least 40 years old with multiple myeloma. V and J are TRBV7-8 and TRBJ2-3; TRBD1 agrees at 7 bases. The sequenced material came from a population of CD138-negative cells sorted from bone marrow. In DNA, the CDR3 is TGTGCCAGCAGCTTACATACAGGGGTCGAGACAGATACGCAGTATTTT. It yields the protein CASSLHTGVETDTQYF.